This is a list of T cell receptor beta chains from one sample in a study of cytomegalovirus exposure and HLA in healthy donors. The table came from immunoSEQ multiplex PCR; TCRdb's copy has only in-frame clones and leaves some out. The sample yields nearly 200,000 clones, 75% to 85% seen once. Sequencing was carried out using PBMCs. These receptors were collected from a male donor in good health and CMV-seropositive. CDR3s include the opening cysteine and the closing phenylalanine or tryptophan. The D gene is left open where the match is weak. Clone size, where shown, is once, few, many, or a class for clones that have expanded.

j_gene: TRBJ1-1; abundance: -; v_gene: TRBV18; d_gene: -; CDR3aa: CASSPIGGSDTEAFF; CDR3nt: TGTGCCAGCTCACCGATTGGAGGATCGGACACTGAAGCTTTCTTT
j_gene: TRBJ1-5; abundance: -; v_gene: TRBV6-6; d_gene: TRBD1; CDR3aa: CASSPRRQGGNQPQHF; CDR3nt: TGTGCCAGCAGTCCAAGACGACAGGGAGGCAATCAGCCCCAGCATTTT
j_gene: TRBJ2-1; abundance: -; v_gene: TRBV7-3; d_gene: TRBD2; CDR3aa: CASSDHPGTKNEQFF; CDR3nt: TGTGCCAGCAGCGATCACCCCGGGACTAAGAATGAGCAGTTCTTC
j_gene: TRBJ1-3; abundance: -; v_gene: TRBV18; d_gene: -; CDR3aa: CASSPPSGSGNTIYF; CDR3nt: TGTGCCAGCTCACCACCATCAGGGTCTGGAAACACCATATATTTT
j_gene: TRBJ2-1; abundance: few; v_gene: TRBV27; d_gene: -; CDR3aa: CASSLFGRAATTYNEQFF; CDR3nt: TGTGCCAGCAGTTTGTTTGGGCGGGCCGCGACAACCTACAATGAGCAGTTCTTC
j_gene: TRBJ2-7; abundance: once; v_gene: TRBV19; d_gene: TRBD2; CDR3aa: CASSGTSGRGSSYEQYF; CDR3nt: TGTGCCAGCTCCGGGACTAGCGGGAGGGGGAGCTCCTACGAGCAGTACTTC
j_gene: TRBJ1-3; abundance: -; v_gene: TRBV9; d_gene: -; CDR3aa: CASSVSGSSGNTIYF; CDR3nt: TGTGCCAGCAGCGTATCCGGGAGCTCTGGAAACACCATATATTTT
j_gene: TRBJ1-5; abundance: few; v_gene: TRBV28; d_gene: -; CDR3aa: CASSPDRINQPQHF; CDR3nt: TGTGCCAGCAGTCCGGACAGAATTAATCAGCCCCAGCATTTT
j_gene: TRBJ1-2; abundance: -; v_gene: TRBV18; d_gene: -; CDR3aa: CASSPRSYGYTF; CDR3nt: TGTGCCAGCTCACCTCGCAGCTATGGCTACACCTTC
j_gene: TRBJ1-1; abundance: -; v_gene: TRBV11-2; d_gene: TRBD1; CDR3aa: CASSPGTDTEAFF; CDR3nt: TGTGCCAGCAGCCCTGGGACAGACACTGAAGCTTTCTTT
j_gene: TRBJ2-3; abundance: -; v_gene: TRBV7-8; d_gene: TRBD2; CDR3aa: CASSRLAGGFTDTQYF; CDR3nt: TGTGCCAGCAGCCGTCTAGCGGGAGGGTTCACAGATACGCAGTATTTT
j_gene: TRBJ2-1; abundance: -; v_gene: TRBV4-3; d_gene: TRBD1; CDR3aa: CASSQSGQGYNEQFF; CDR3nt: TGCGCCAGCAGCCAGTCGGGACAGGGGTACAATGAGCAGTTCTTC
j_gene: TRBJ1-5; abundance: -; v_gene: TRBV19; d_gene: -; CDR3aa: CASRTQGFYSNQPQHF; CDR3nt: TGTGCCAGTAGGACTCAGGGGTTTTATAGCAATCAGCCCCAGCATTTT
j_gene: TRBJ2-5; abundance: -; v_gene: TRBV7-3; d_gene: -; CDR3aa: CASSLVVGQETQYF; CDR3nt: TGTGCCAGCAGCTTAGTGGTCGGGCAAGAGACCCAGTACTTC
j_gene: TRBJ1-1; abundance: once; v_gene: TRBV7-2; d_gene: -; CDR3aa: CASRLNTGLAFF; CDR3nt: TGTGCCAGCAGGTTAAATACAGGGCTGGCTTTCTTT
j_gene: TRBJ2-3; abundance: -; v_gene: TRBV30; d_gene: -; CDR3aa: CAWSVPTSWYTQYF; CDR3nt: TGTGCCTGGAGTGTCCCGACTAGTTGGTATACGCAGTATTTT
j_gene: TRBJ2-1; abundance: -; v_gene: TRBV10-3; d_gene: TRBD2; CDR3aa: CAISWTSGDEQFF; CDR3nt: TGTGCCATCAGTTGGACTAGCGGCGATGAGCAGTTCTTC
j_gene: TRBJ2-1; abundance: -; v_gene: TRBV6-5; d_gene: TRBD1; CDR3aa: CASSSGTGREQFF; CDR3nt: TGTGCCAGCAGTTCCGGGACAGGGAGAGAGCAGTTCTTC
j_gene: TRBJ2-1; abundance: -; v_gene: TRBV14; d_gene: -; CDR3aa: CASSQGKGRVVF; CDR3nt: TGTGCCAGCAGCCAAGGAAAAGGGCGGGTAGTCTTC
j_gene: TRBJ1-2; abundance: once; v_gene: TRBV7-8; d_gene: -; CDR3aa: CASSHNSASYGYTF; CDR3nt: TGTGCCAGCAGCCACAACAGTGCAAGCTATGGCTACACCTTC
j_gene: TRBJ1-5; abundance: -; v_gene: TRBV2; d_gene: -; CDR3aa: CASTRDGLNNQPQHF; CDR3nt: TGTGCCAGCACCCGTGACGGACTGAACAATCAGCCCCAGCATTTT
j_gene: TRBJ2-3; abundance: once; v_gene: TRBV7-9; d_gene: TRBD1; CDR3aa: CSSSLRTGVKDTQYF; CDR3nt: TGTTCCAGCAGCTTAAGGACAGGGGTTAAGGATACGCAGTATTTT
j_gene: TRBJ1-1; abundance: -; v_gene: TRBV9; d_gene: TRBD1; CDR3aa: CASSVIETGDAFF; CDR3nt: TGTGCCAGCAGCGTCATAGAGACAGGGGATGCTTTCTTT
j_gene: TRBJ2-5; abundance: -; v_gene: TRBV9; d_gene: -; CDR3aa: CASSVGGWETQYF; CDR3nt: TGTGCCAGCAGCGTAGGCGGCTGGGAGACCCAGTACTTC
j_gene: TRBJ1-2; abundance: -; v_gene: TRBV27; d_gene: TRBD1; CDR3aa: CASSAGTVPNRYTF; CDR3nt: TGTGCCAGCAGTGCCGGGACAGTCCCTAATAGGTACACCTTC
j_gene: TRBJ1-2; abundance: once; v_gene: TRBV25-1; d_gene: -; CDR3aa: CASSAPGGAFGYTF; CDR3nt: TGTGCCAGCAGTGCCCCGGGGGGCGCATTTGGCTACACCTTC
j_gene: TRBJ2-7; abundance: few; v_gene: TRBV5-4; d_gene: TRBD1; CDR3aa: CASSLSKDRAYEQYF; CDR3nt: TGTGCCAGCAGCTTGTCCAAGGACAGGGCCTACGAGCAGTACTTC
j_gene: TRBJ1-2; abundance: -; v_gene: TRBV5-4; d_gene: -; CDR3aa: CASSHFTGDYGYTF; CDR3nt: TGTGCCAGCAGCCACTTTACGGGAGACTATGGCTACACCTTC
j_gene: TRBJ1-1; abundance: few; v_gene: TRBV30; d_gene: -; CDR3aa: CAWSGVGGSTEAFF; CDR3nt: TGTGCCTGGAGTGGTGTAGGGGGATCCACTGAAGCTTTCTTT
j_gene: TRBJ1-3; abundance: -; v_gene: TRBV28; d_gene: TRBD1; CDR3aa: CASSLLPGQGGNTIYF; CDR3nt: TGTGCCAGCAGCCTCCTACCGGGACAGGGTGGAAACACCATATATTTT
j_gene: TRBJ2-4; abundance: -; v_gene: TRBV19; d_gene: -; CDR3aa: CASRGDFYIAKNIQYF; CDR3nt: TGTGCCAGTAGGGGGGACTTCTACATAGCCAAAAACATTCAGTACTTC
j_gene: TRBJ2-7; abundance: few; v_gene: TRBV4-1; d_gene: -; CDR3aa: CASSQGSGQEQYF; CDR3nt: TGCGCCAGCAGCCAAGGAAGTGGACAGGAGCAGTACTTC
j_gene: TRBJ1-3; abundance: few; v_gene: TRBV7-2; d_gene: -; CDR3aa: CAVNSPGNTIYF; CDR3nt: TGTGCCGTTAACTCGCCTGGAAACACCATATATTTT
j_gene: TRBJ2-5; abundance: -; v_gene: TRBV7-3; d_gene: TRBD1; CDR3aa: CASSRQGSWSETQYF; CDR3nt: TGTGCCAGCAGCCGACAGGGGTCGTGGTCGGAGACCCAGTACTTC
j_gene: TRBJ2-1; abundance: -; v_gene: TRBV4-2; d_gene: TRBD2; CDR3aa: CASSRQLAGGYNEQFF; CDR3nt: TGTGCCAGCAGCCGCCAACTAGCGGGGGGATACAATGAGCAGTTCTTC
j_gene: TRBJ2-3; abundance: -; v_gene: TRBV5-4; d_gene: -; CDR3aa: CASSLGTSTDTQYF; CDR3nt: TGTGCCAGCAGCTTGGGGACTAGCACAGATACGCAGTATTTT
j_gene: TRBJ2-1; abundance: -; v_gene: TRBV28; d_gene: TRBD1; CDR3aa: CASSPRAGGFPVYNEQFF; CDR3nt: TGTGCCAGCAGTCCCCGGGCAGGGGGCTTCCCCGTGTACAATGAGCAGTTCTTC
j_gene: TRBJ2-7; abundance: -; v_gene: TRBV28; d_gene: -; CDR3aa: CASNSGSYEQYF; CDR3nt: TGTGCCAGCAATAGTGGGAGCTACGAGCAGTACTTC
j_gene: TRBJ2-3; abundance: few; v_gene: TRBV9; d_gene: TRBD2; CDR3aa: CASSVGVSGRASTDTQYF; CDR3nt: TGTGCCAGCAGCGTAGGTGTTAGCGGGAGGGCTAGCACAGATACGCAGTATTTT
j_gene: TRBJ2-3; abundance: -; v_gene: TRBV11-2; d_gene: -; CDR3aa: CASSLGGSEGFTDTQYF; CDR3nt: TGTGCCAGCAGCTTAGGCGGGTCCGAGGGATTCACAGATACGCAGTATTTT
j_gene: TRBJ2-4; abundance: -; v_gene: TRBV28; d_gene: -; CDR3aa: CASSFPGIVKNIQYF; CDR3nt: TGTGCCAGCAGTTTCCCGGGAATTGTGAAAAACATTCAGTACTTC
j_gene: TRBJ2-2; abundance: -; v_gene: TRBV27; d_gene: -; CDR3aa: CASSLLGTLNTGELFF; CDR3nt: TGTGCCAGCAGTTTACTAGGGACTTTGAACACCGGGGAGCTGTTTTTT